The 27 T cell receptor beta chains below were found in one sample sequenced in a study of blood T cells in healthy people across ages (dated by TCRdb to the mid-2010s). Library construction relied on 5' RACE. Reads for this sample came from an Illumina HiSeq 2500. The second PCR ran for roughly 7 to 11 cycles and used a J-beta primer mix along with a sample-barcoded 5' primer. Using fastp trimming at Q25 and MiXCR clonotype assembly, TCRdb reanalyzed the public sequencing data and kept in-frame beta chains. Identical CDR3 protein sequences are pooled into one entry, listed with their most common genes and DNA. For this sample there are some 1.4 million distinct CDR3 sequences; approximately 42% appear just once. Of the sample, 7.9% falls within the top ten clones. Sequencing was done on a sample of blood. These receptors were collected from a woman aged 18-30 years in good health.

This clonotype was seen repeatedly, ten times or more. The CDR3 DNA is TGTGCCAGCAGCCGGTTGCCAAACGGACCCTACGAGCAGTACTTC. Translation gives CASSRLPNGPYEQYF. This chain uses TRBV14 with TRBJ2-7, with D unresolved. Germline-derived CDR1 and CDR2 are SGHDN and FVKESK. The germline V and J ends were trimmed by 4 bases and 2 bases, with 15 bases remaining between them. The CDR3 has 15 amino acids.

This chain links TRBV7-9 with TRBJ2-3; D perhaps matches TRBD1 (8 bases). Trimming pared 6 bases from V and 5 bases from J, leaving 21 bases between. The CDR3 loop spans 16 amino acids. CDR1 and CDR2 from the germline V gene are SEHNR and FQNEAQ (reference sequence). DNA of the CDR3: TGTGCCAGCAGTGCTACCGACAGGGGCGGGGGAGATACGCAGTATTTT. Protein product: CASSATDRGGGDTQYF.

In its sample, this clonotype was seen a few times. The V and J genes are TRBV2 and TRBJ1-2; no firm D call. Looked up from germline, CDR1 is SNHLY and CDR2 is FYNNEI. CDR3 length equals 13 residues. With 0 bases removed from V and 8 bases from J, the gap between germline ends came to 10 bases. The chain's CDR3 is CASSEAGVRGYTF. CDR3 DNA sequence: TGTGCCAGCAGTGAAGCCGGAGTGAGAGGCTACACCTTC. Combining the CDR3 with reference TRBV2 and TRBJ1-2 gives the whole variable domain EPEVTQTPSHQVTQMGQEVILRCVPISNHLYFYWYRQILGQKVEFLVSFYNNEISEKSEIFDDQFSVERPDGSNFTLKIRSTKLEDSAMYFCASSEAGVRGYTFGSGTRLTVV.

The gene calls are TRBV11-2 and TRBJ1-1, with a possible D match to TRBD1 (5 bases). This CDR3 contains 18 residues. Looked up from germline, CDR1 is SGHAT and CDR2 is FQNNGV. Deletions cut 7 bases from V and 1 base from J, with 25 bases between. The CDR3 reads CASTLRTGAGTRNTEAFF. The DNA for the CDR3 is TGTGCCAGCACCCTAAGGACCGGGGCAGGTACTAGGAACACTGAAGCTTTCTTT.

V usage is TRBV7-6 and J usage is TRBJ2-5; the match to TRBD2 covers 8 bases. The J call may be mistaken, given a closer DNA end match to TRBJ2-7. This CDR3 spans 15 amino acids. Germline loops: CDR1 SGHVS, CDR2 FNYEAQ. CDR3 loop: CASSFGAGDSYEQYF. The DNA of the CDR3 is TGTGCCAGCAGCTTTGGAGCGGGGGACTCCTACGAGCAGTACTTC.

The chain joins TRBV7-6 to TRBJ2-3; 7 bases align to TRBD2. J was trimmed by 3 bases and V by 5 bases; bases with no gene match: 8. The CDR3 contains 15 residues. Germline lookup yields CDR1 SGHVS and CDR2 FNYEAQ. CDR3 amino acids: CASSRPSGITDTQYF. The CDR3 DNA reads as TGTGCCAGCAGCCGTCCTAGCGGAATAACAGATACGCAGTATTTT.

This clonotype was detected many times. The V call is TRBV29-1, the J call TRBJ2-3; D uncertain. V was clipped by 1 base and J by 5 bases, with 13 bases between them. CDR3 length: 14 amino acids. CDR1 is SQVTM, CDR2 ANQGSEA, per germline. CDR3 sequence (DNA): TGCAGCGTTGAAGGTGGGAAGGGTGTAGATACGCAGTATTTT. Amino acids: CSVEGGKGVDTQYF.

This clonotype came up a few times. The chain carries TRBV7-3 and TRBJ2-7; D perhaps matches TRBD2 (6 bases). V lost 5 bases and J lost 2, with 13 bases in between. The germline V gene has CDR1 SGHTA and CDR2 FQGTGA. The CDR3 is 14 residues long. DNA of the CDR3: TGTGCCAGCAGCCCTACGGGACTCCCCTACGAGCAGTACTTC. Translated: CASSPTGLPYEQYF.

The rearrangement uses TRBV7-9 and TRBJ2-5; D may be TRBD1 or TRBD2 (5 bases each). In germline, CDR1 is SEHNR, CDR2 FQNEAQ (reference sequence). The CDR3 totals 14 residues. V lost 5 bases and J 11 bases, leaving 21 bases between the germline ends. In DNA, the CDR3 is TGTGCCAGCAGCACTTACAATGGGGGAGCGGAGCAGTACTTC. Its protein product is CASSTYNGGAEQYF. Combining the CDR3 with reference TRBV7-9 and TRBJ2-5 gives the whole variable domain DTGVSQNPRHKITKRGQNVTFRCDPISEHNRLYWYRQTLGQGPEFLTYFQNEAQLEKSRLLSDRFSAERPKGSFSTLEIQRTEQGDSAMYLCASSTYNGGAEQYFGPGTRLLVL.

In DNA, the CDR3 is TGCGCCAGCAGCCCCCTGGGAGCAATGGGAAATCAGCCCCAGCATTTT. It specifies CASSPLGAMGNQPQHF. V and J are TRBV4-1 and TRBJ1-5; D is unresolved. CDR3 length: 16 residues. The V end lost 4 bases, the J end lost 4 bases, and 17 bases lay between the germline ends. Germline V CDR1 and CDR2: MGHRA, YSYEKL.

Only a few counts were recorded for this clonotype. J is TRBJ2-7 and V is TRBV10-3, with TRBD1 matching 9 bases. Trimming took 3 bases from V and 2 from J; bases not matched to a gene: 11. The CDR3 has 17 residues. Germline V CDR1 and CDR2: ENHRY, SYGVKD. CDR3 sequence (DNA): TGTGCCATCAGTGACCGGGGACAGGGTTTTTCCACCTACGAGCAGTACTTC. Protein sequence: CAISDRGQGFSTYEQYF.

Concerning this clonotype: The junction and the germline gene differ at one end; a read error may be behind it. The chain recombines TRBV27 with TRBJ2-1; the D is unclear. CDR3 length: 13 residues. Germline V gene lookup returns CDR1 MNHEY and CDR2 SMNVEV (reference sequence). The CDR3 DNA follows: TGTGCTAGCAGTTTATCCTTGGGCAAGGAGCAGTTCTTC. It translates to CASSLSLGKEQFF.

This clonotype has only one observation. This chain connects TRBV6-2 or TRBV6-3 to TRBJ1-2, with a possible D match to TRBD1 (6 bases). CDR3 length: 16 residues. Germline loops: CDR1 MNHEY, CDR2 SVGEGT. Trimming cost V 0 bases and J 7 bases, with 18 bases left between them. In nucleotides, the CDR3 is TGTGCCAGCAGTTACTCGACAGGCGAACCTCATTCTGGCTACACCTTC. Amino acids: CASSYSTGEPHSGYTF.

The chain recombines TRBV6-6 with TRBJ2-3; TRBD2 matches 13 bases. Per germline, CDR1 MNHNY and CDR2 SVGAGI (reference sequence). The V and J ends lost 4 bases and 5 bases, in that order; junction bases with no gene match: 9. CDR3 length: 17 amino acids. The CDR3 DNA reads TGTGCCAGCAGTTTCCAGGGGACTAGCGGGATTAGAGATACGCAGTATTTT. Translation: CASSFQGTSGIRDTQYF.

This clonotype is a singleton in its sample. The V and J genes are TRBV5-1 and TRBJ2-5; 8 bases align to TRBD2. Germline V gives CDR1 SGHRS, CDR2 YFSETQ. J lost 2 bases, V lost 4 bases, and 7 bases had no gene match. The CDR3 has 15 residues. As DNA, the CDR3 is TGCGCCAGCAGCGTTTCGGCTAGCGGGCAAGAGACCCAGTACTTC. Protein: CASSVSASGQETQYF.

The rearrangement joins TRBV12-5 to TRBJ1-1; weak D call: TRBD1 (5 bases). The CDR3 loop spans 15 amino acids. Looked up from germline, CDR1 is LGHNT and CDR2 is FRNRAP. The CDR3 protein is CAGGSPRGPNTEAFF. The CDR3 DNA sequence: TGTGCCGGTGGTTCCCCCCGGGGACCGAACACTGAAGCTTTCTTT.

The chain employs TRBV5-1 and TRBJ2-3; 12 nucleotides match TRBD2. V trimming: 0 bases; J trimming: 4 bases; junction bases outside the gene matches: 6. Germline CDR1 is SGHRS and CDR2 is YFSETQ. The CDR3 is 17 amino acids. The CDR3 region has the DNA TGCGCCAGCAGCTTGGGACTAGCGGGGGTTCCCGCAGATACGCAGTATTTT. Its protein product is CASSLGLAGVPADTQYF.

The chain joins TRBV12-3 or TRBV12-4 to TRBJ2-5; a weak D match, TRBD1 (6 bases). V was clipped by 5 bases and J by 11 bases, with 36 bases between them. This CDR3 is built from 19 residues. CDR3 sequence reads: CASSPIPGQGPSLGNEQYF. DNA of the CDR3: TGTGCCAGCAGTCCGATCCCCGGGCAGGGGCCCTCCTTGGGAAATGAGCAGTACTTC.

This rearrangement joins TRBV5-1 to TRBJ2-1, with D unresolved. CDR3 length equals 14 residues. V lost 0 bases and J lost 3, with 7 bases in between. The germline CDR1 and CDR2 sequences are SGHRS and YFSETQ. The CDR3 DNA reads as TGCGCCAGCAGCTTGGGGCATGACTACAATGAGCAGTTCTTC. It is translated as CASSLGHDYNEQFF.

The chain recombines TRBV12-3 or TRBV12-4 with TRBJ1-4; 9 bases fit TRBD1. The CDR3 is 15 amino acids. The junction had 6 bases not matched to a gene; V was cut back by 6 bases and J by 4 bases. The CDR3 protein is CASRPGQGFNEKLFF. The CDR3 DNA reads as TGTGCCAGCAGACCGGGACAGGGTTTTAATGAAAAACTGTTTTTT.

The chain uses TRBV18 and TRBJ1-1, with 8 bases matching TRBD1. Germline V gene data show CDR1 as KGHSH and CDR2 as LQKENI. This CDR3 spans 15 amino acids. The junction had 6 bases not matched to a gene; V was cut back by 1 base and J by 5 bases. The DNA of the CDR3 is TGTGCCAGCTCACCACTAGGACAGGGAGAAACTGAAGCTTTCTTT. Protein product: CASSPLGQGETEAFF.

V and J are TRBV4-1 and TRBJ2-7; 9 bases line up with TRBD1. Germline V lookup: CDR1 MGHRA, CDR2 YSYEKL. The V segment lost 0 bases and the J segment 3 bases; nucleotides outside the gene matches: 6. The CDR3 runs to 16 residues. The chain's CDR3 is CASSQDIGTGFYEQYF. CDR3 in DNA: TGCGCCAGCAGCCAAGATATTGGGACAGGGTTCTACGAGCAGTACTTC.

The table lists this clonotype with a count of one. The rearrangement links TRBV21-1 to TRBJ1-6; TRBD1 was called by the table and not checked on the DNA. TRBV21-1 represents a pseudogene. This CDR3 spans 17 amino acids. CDR3 sequence (DNA): TGTGCCAGCAGCTCGGGACAGTTGAGCTCCTATAATTCACCCCTCCACTTT. Translating gives CASSSGQLSSYNSPLHF.

This chain joins TRBV6-2 or TRBV6-3 and TRBJ1-2; 7 bases are a match to TRBD1. The CDR3 totals 14 residues. Per germline, CDR1 MNHEY and CDR2 SVGEGT. V was clipped by 0 bases and J by 6 bases; unmatched bases: 4. CDR3 nucleotide sequence: TGTGCCAGCAGTTACTCCGACAGGGAACATGGCTACACCTTC. This gives the protein CASSYSDREHGYTF.

The gene calls are TRBV12-3 or TRBV12-4 and TRBJ1-2; TRBD1 is a possible D gene (5 bases). V gave up 5 bases and J gave up 8 bases, with 21 bases separating them. The CDR3 totals 15 residues. The CDR3 DNA sequence: TGTGCCAGCAGTCCGCCGGAGGGACCCTGGAGGGGCTACACCTTC. Amino acid sequence: CASSPPEGPWRGYTF.

This clonotype was seen only a few times. This chain uses TRBV4-1 with TRBJ2-1; tentatively, D is TRBD2 (7 bases). This CDR3 is built from 13 residues. V lost 0 bases and J lost 9, with 9 bases in between. Germline values: CDR1 MGHRA, CDR2 YSYEKL. CDR3 in DNA: TGCGCCAGCAGCCAAGATAGGGGGGGTGAGCAGTTCTTC. Its translation: CASSQDRGGEQFF.

The V gene is TRBV6-5, the J gene TRBJ1-3; D may be TRBD1 (5 bases). This CDR3 has 15 amino acids. Trimming pared 5 bases from V and 0 bases from J, leaving 11 bases between. Germline V gene data show CDR1 as MNHEY and CDR2 as SVGAGI. CDR3 nucleotides: TGTGCCAGCAGTCTCCAGGGAGTCTCTGGAAACACCATATATTTT. It codes for CASSLQGVSGNTIYF.